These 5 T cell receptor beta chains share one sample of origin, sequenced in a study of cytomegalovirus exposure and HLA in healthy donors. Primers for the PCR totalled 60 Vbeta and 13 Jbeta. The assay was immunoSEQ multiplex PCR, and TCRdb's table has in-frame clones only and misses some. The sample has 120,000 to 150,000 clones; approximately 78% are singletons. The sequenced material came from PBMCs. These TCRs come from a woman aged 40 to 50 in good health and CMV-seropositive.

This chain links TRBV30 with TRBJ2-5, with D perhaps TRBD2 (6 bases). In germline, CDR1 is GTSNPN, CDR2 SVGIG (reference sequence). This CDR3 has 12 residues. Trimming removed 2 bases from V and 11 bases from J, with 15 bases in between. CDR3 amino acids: CAWSNGGPEQYF. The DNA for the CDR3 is TGTGCCTGGAGTAACGGGGGTCCGGAGCAGTACTTC.

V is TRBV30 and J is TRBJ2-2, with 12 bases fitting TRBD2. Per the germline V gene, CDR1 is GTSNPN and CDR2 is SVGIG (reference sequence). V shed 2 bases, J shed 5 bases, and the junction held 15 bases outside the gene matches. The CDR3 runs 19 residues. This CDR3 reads CAWSPLLVSSGGVTGELFF. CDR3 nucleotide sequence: TGTGCCTGGAGTCCCTTGCTTGTCTCTAGCGGGGGGGTAACCGGGGAGCTGTTTTTT.

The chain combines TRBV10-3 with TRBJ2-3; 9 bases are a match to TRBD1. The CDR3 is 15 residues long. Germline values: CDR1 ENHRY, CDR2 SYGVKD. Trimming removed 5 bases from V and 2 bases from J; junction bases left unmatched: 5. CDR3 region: CAISPGQGSTDTQYF. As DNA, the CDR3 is TGTGCCATCAGTCCGGGACAGGGATCCACAGATACGCAGTATTTT.

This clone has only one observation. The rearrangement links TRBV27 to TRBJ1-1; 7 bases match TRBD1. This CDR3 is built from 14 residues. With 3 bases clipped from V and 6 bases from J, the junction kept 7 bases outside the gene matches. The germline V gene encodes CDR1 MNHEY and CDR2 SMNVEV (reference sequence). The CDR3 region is CASSFKGASPEAFF. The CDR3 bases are TGTGCCAGCAGTTTCAAGGGGGCTTCCCCTGAAGCTTTCTTT.

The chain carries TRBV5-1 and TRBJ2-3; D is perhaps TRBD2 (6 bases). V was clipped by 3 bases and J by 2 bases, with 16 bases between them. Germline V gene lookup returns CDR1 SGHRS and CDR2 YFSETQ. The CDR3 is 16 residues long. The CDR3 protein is CASSSDPGLATDTQYF. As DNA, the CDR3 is TGCGCCAGCAGCTCAGACCCGGGACTCGCCACAGATACGCAGTATTTT.